This TCR beta chain appears in the sequencing data of a study of patients and donors after allogeneic stem cell transplantation. From germline, CDR1 is MNHEY and CDR2 SMNVEV (reference sequence). There are 13 residues in the CDR3. The V and J ends lost 8 bases and 0 bases respectively, with 10 bases between them. One entry per CDR3 protein results from TCRdb running MiXCR on the RT-PCR reads. The sample holds over 150,000 distinct CDR3 sequences, around two fifths seen once. This clonotype was counted at least ten times. This sequence joins TRBV27 and TRBJ1-1; maybe TRBD1 (6 bases). The sequencing input was blood, either unsorted or a sorted T cell fraction (not recorded which). The source of this sequence is a human donor who was either an allogeneic HSCT recipient or a stem cell or donor lymphocyte infusion donor (not recorded which). It is not recorded whose cells these are; they may come from a transplant donor. This chain's CDR3 is CASSGTLNTEAFF. CDR3 sequence (DNA): TGTGCCAGCTCCGGGACACTGAACACTGAAGCTTTCTTT.